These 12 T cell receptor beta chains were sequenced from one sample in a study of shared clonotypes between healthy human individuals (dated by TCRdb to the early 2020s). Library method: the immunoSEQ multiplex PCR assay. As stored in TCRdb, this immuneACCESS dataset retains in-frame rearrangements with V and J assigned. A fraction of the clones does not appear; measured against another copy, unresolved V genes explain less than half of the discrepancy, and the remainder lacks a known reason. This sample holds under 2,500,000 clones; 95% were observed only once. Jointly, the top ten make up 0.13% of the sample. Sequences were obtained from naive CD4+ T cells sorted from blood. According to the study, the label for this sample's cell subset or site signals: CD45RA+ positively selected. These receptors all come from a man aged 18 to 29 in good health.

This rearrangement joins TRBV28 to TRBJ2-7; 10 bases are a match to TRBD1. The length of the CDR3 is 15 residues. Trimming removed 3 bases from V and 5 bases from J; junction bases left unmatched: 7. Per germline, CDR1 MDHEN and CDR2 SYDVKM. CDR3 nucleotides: TGTGCCAGCAGTTTCCGGGACAGGGGTCCCAACGAGCAGTACTTC. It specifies CASSFRDRGPNEQYF.

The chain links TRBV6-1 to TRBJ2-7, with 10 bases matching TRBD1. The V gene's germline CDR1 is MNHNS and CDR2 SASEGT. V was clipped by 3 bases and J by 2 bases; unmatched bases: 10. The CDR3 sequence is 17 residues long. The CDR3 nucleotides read TGTGCCAGCAGTGATCCTTACCGGGACAGGGGACCCTACGAGCAGTACTTC. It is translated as CASSDPYRDRGPYEQYF.

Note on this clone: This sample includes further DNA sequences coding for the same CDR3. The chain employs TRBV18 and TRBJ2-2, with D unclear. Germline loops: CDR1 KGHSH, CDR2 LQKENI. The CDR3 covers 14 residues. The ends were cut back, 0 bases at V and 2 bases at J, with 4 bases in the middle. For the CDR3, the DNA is TGTGCCAGCTCACCACCGGGAAACACCGGGGAGCTGTTTTTT. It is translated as CASSPPGNTGELFF.

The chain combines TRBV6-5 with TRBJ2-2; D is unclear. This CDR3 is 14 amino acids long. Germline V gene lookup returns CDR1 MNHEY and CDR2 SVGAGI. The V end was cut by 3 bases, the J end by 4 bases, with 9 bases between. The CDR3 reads CASSYQSTTGELFF. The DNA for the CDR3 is TGTGCCAGCAGTTATCAGAGTACCACCGGGGAGCTGTTTTTT.

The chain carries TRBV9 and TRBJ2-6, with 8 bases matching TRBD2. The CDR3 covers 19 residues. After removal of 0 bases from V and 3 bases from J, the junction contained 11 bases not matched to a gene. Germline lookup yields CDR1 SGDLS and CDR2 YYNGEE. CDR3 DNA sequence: TGTGCCAGCAGCGTAGAAGGGATAGCGGGAAGTCGTGGGGCCAACGTCCTGACTTTC. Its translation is CASSVEGIAGSRGANVLTF.

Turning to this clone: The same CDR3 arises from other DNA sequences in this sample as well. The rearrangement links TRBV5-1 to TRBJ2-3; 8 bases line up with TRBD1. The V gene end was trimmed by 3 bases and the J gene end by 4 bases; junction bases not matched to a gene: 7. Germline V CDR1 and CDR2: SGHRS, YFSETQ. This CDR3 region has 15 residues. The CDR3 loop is CASSSGQGGSDTQYF. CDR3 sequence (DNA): TGCGCCAGCAGCTCTGGACAGGGAGGATCAGATACGCAGTATTTT.

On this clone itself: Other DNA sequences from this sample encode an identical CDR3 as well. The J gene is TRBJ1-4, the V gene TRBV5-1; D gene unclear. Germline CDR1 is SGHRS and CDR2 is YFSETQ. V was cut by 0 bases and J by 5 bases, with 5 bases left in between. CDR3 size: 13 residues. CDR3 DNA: TGCGCCAGCAGCTTGGGTCCAAATGAAAAACTGTTTTTT. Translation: CASSLGPNEKLFF.

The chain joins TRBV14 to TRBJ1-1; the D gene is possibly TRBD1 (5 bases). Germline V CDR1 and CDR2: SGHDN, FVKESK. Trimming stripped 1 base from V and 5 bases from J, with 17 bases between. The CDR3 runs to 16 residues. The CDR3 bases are TGTGCCAGCAGCCAAGTAACGGGGCGTTCTGTTACTGAAGCTTTCTTT. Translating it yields CASSQVTGRSVTEAFF.

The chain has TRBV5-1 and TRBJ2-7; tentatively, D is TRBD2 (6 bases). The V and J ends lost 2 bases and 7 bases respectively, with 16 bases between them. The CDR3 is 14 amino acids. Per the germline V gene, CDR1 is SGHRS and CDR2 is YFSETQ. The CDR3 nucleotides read TGCGCCAGCAGCTTCCGGGACTGGGAGACAGAGCAGTACTTC. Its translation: CASSFRDWETEQYF.

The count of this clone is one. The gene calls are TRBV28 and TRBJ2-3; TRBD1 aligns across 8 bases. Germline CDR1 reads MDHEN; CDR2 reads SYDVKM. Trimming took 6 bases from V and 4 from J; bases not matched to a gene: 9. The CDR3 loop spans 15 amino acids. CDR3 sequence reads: CASSYPGGGADTQYF. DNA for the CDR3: TGTGCCAGCAGCTATCCAGGGGGCGGTGCAGATACGCAGTATTTT.

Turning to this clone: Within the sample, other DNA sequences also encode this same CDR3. The CDR3 protein is CASSLGQGGGYTF. CDR3 DNA sequence: TGTGCCAGCAGCTTGGGACAGGGTGGCGGCTACACCTTC. V usage is TRBV5-4 and J usage is TRBJ1-2, with 7 bases that match TRBD1. V was pared by 0 bases and J by 8 bases, with 4 bases of the junction left unmatched. Germline V lookup: CDR1 SGHNT, CDR2 YYREEE (reference sequence). CDR3 length: 13 residues.

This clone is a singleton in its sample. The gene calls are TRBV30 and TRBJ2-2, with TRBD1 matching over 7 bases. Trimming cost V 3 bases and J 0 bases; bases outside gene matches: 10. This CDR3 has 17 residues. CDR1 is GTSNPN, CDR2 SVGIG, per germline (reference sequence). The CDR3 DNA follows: TGTGCCTGGAGGCACGGGACAGCCAACTCGAACACCGGGGAGCTGTTTTTT. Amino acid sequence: CAWRHGTANSNTGELFF.